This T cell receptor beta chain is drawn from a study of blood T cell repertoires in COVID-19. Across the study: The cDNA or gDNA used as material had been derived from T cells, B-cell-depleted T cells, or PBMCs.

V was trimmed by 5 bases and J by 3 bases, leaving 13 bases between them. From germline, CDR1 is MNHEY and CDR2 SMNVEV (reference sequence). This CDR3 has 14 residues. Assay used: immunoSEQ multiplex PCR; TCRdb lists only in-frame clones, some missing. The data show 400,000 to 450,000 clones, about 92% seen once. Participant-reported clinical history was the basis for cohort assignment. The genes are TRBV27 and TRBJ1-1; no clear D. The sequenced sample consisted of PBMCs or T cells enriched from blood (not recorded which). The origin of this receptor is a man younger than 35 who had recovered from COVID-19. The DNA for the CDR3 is TGTGCCAGCAGTCAGCCAGGTTACTACACTGAAGCTTTCTTT. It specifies CASSQPGYYTEAFF.